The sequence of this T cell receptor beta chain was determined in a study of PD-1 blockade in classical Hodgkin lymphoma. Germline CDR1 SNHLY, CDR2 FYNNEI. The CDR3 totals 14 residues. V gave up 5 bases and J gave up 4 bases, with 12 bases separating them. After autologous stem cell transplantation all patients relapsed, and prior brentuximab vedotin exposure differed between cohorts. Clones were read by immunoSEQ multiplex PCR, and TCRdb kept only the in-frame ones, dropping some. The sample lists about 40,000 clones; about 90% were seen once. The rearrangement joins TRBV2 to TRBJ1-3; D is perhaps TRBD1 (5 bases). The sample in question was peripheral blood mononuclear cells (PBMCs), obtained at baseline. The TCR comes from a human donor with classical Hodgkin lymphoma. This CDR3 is CASSWDLAGNTIYF. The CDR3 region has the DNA TGTGCCAGCAGTTGGGACCTGGCGGGAAACACCATATATTTT. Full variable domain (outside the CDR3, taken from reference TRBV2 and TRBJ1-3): EPEVTQTPSHQVTQMGQEVILRCVPISNHLYFYWYRQILGQKVEFLVSFYNNEISEKSEIFDDQFSVERPDGSNFTLKIRSTKLEDSAMYFCASSWDLAGNTIYFGEGSWLTVV.